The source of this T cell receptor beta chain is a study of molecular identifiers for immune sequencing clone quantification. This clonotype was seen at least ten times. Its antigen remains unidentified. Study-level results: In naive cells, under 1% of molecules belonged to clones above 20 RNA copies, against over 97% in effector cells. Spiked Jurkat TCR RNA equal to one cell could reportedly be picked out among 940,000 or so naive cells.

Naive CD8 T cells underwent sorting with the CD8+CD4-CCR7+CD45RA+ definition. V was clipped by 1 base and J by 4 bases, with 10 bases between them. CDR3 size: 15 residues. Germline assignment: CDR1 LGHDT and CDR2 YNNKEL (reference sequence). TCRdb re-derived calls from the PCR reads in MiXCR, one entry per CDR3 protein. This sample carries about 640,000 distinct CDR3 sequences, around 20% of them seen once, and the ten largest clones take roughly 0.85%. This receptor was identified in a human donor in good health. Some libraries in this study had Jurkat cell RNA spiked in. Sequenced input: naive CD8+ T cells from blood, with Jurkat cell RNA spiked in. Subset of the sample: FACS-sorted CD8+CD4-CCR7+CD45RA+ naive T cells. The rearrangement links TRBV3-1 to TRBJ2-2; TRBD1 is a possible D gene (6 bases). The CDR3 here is CASSQVQGSTGELFF. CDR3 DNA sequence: TGTGCCAGCAGCCAAGTTCAGGGGAGCACCGGGGAGCTGTTTTTT.